Listed below are T cell receptor beta chains from one sample, sequenced in a study of blood T cell repertoires in COVID-19. Assay used: immunoSEQ multiplex PCR; TCRdb lists only in-frame clones, some missing. Of 95,000 to 150,000 clones in the sample, 65% to 85% were seen once. The sample taken for sequencing was peripheral blood. These TCRs come from a woman aged 70 to 79 with acute or convalescent COVID-19. The CDR3 runs from the conserved cysteine through the conserved F or W. The D gene is left open where the match is weak. Where a row states a size, it is once, few, many or the class of an expanded clone; other rows omit it.

j_call v_call d_call clone_size cdr3_nt cdr3_aa
TRBJ2-3 TRBV5-4 - - TGTGCCAGCAGCTTGGGGGGCGGCACAGATACGCAGTATTTT CASSLGGGTDTQYF
TRBJ1-2 TRBV5-1 - - TGCGCCAGCAGCTCGGACGGACAGAATGGCTACACCTTC CASSSDGQNGYTF
TRBJ1-2 TRBV12-5 TRBD1 - TGTGCTAGTGGTTTTGGTCCCGAAAACAGGGGGCCTAACTATGGCTACACCTTC CASGFGPENRGPNYGYTF
TRBJ1-2 TRBV12-3/TRBV12-4 TRBD1 once TGTGCCAGCACGTCAGGGGGTTTTCATGGCTACACCTTC CASTSGGFHGYTF
TRBJ2-7 TRBV10-3 - - TGTGCCACGGGGACTTTCCAGCGGTTAGTCTACGAGCAGTACTTC CATGTFQRLVYEQYF
TRBJ1-1 TRBV18 TRBD1 - TGTGCCAGCTCACCCGGACAGGTTAACACTGAAGCTTTCTTT CASSPGQVNTEAFF
TRBJ1-5 TRBV10-1 TRBD1 - TGCGCCAGCAGTGGGACAGGGGGAGGTCAGCCCCAGCATTTT CASSGTGGGQPQHF
TRBJ1-1 TRBV9 - - TGTGCCAGCAGCGTAGACCAGGGCACTGAAGCTTTCTTT CASSVDQGTEAFF
TRBJ1-1 TRBV7-2 TRBD1 - TGTGCCAGCAGCTTAGTTCCAGGGGGCAGTGAGGCTTTCTTT CASSLVPGGSEAFF
TRBJ2-7 TRBV7-2 - few TGTGCCAGCCGCTCAGGCGCCTTGGGCGAGCAGTACTTC CASRSGALGEQYF
TRBJ1-2 TRBV7-9 - - TGTGCCAGCAGCTTAGGAGGACAGTCTTATGGCTACACCTTC CASSLGGQSYGYTF
TRBJ2-2 TRBV11-2 - - TGTGCCAGCAGCTTACGTATAGATATCGGGGAGCTGTTTTTT CASSLRIDIGELFF
TRBJ1-5 TRBV9 - - TGTGCCAGCAGCGTAGGACTAGGGAATTGGCAGCCCCAGCATTTT CASSVGLGNWQPQHF
TRBJ1-2 TRBV3-1/TRBV3-2 - - TGTGCCAGCAGCCAGGGGGGGATCGGCGGCTACACCTTC CASSQGGIGGYTF
TRBJ2-1 TRBV4-1 TRBD2 - TGCGCCAGCAGCCAAGAACTAGCGGGGGGCTTGAATGAGCAGTTCTTC CASSQELAGGLNEQFF
TRBJ1-1 TRBV3-1/TRBV3-2 - - TGTGCCAGCAGCCAACTGAACAGGGTAAGAGGGTACACTGAAGCTTTCTTT CASSQLNRVRGYTEAFF
TRBJ1-5 TRBV19 TRBD1 - TGTGCCAGCAAGACAGGGGCGGGGTATAGCAATCAGCCCCAGCATTTT CASKTGAGYSNQPQHF
TRBJ2-5 TRBV12-3/TRBV12-4 - once TGTGCCAGCAGTTTAGACTATACAACCCAGTACTTC CASSLDYTTQYF
TRBJ1-2 TRBV10-3 - - TGTGCCATCCACAAGGAAAGGAGCTATGGCTACACCTTC CAIHKERSYGYTF
TRBJ2-2 TRBV30 - - TGTGCCTGGAGTGTCCTAGCTGTAAACACCGGGGAGCTGTTTTTT CAWSVLAVNTGELFF
TRBJ2-5 TRBV5-1 - - TGCGCCAGCAGCTATGTTCCGGGACAAGAGACCCAGTACTTC CASSYVPGQETQYF
TRBJ2-5 TRBV5-5 TRBD2 - TGTGCCAGCAGCTTCTTAGGACTAGCGGGGGGTGAGGAGACCCAGTACTTC CASSFLGLAGGEETQYF
TRBJ1-2 TRBV9 - - TGTGCCAGCAGCGTAGGAGGGACACAGGGCGGCTACACCTTC CASSVGGTQGGYTF
TRBJ2-1 TRBV5-4 TRBD2 - TGTGCCAGCAGCTTGGATCACGGGGGGGCGGGGAATGAGCAGTTCTTC CASSLDHGGAGNEQFF
TRBJ1-4 TRBV3-1/TRBV3-2 - few TGTGCCAGCAGCGAAGCCAGGGGAACGCTGTTTTTT CASSEARGTLFF
TRBJ2-6 TRBV24-1 - - TGTGCCACCGCCCTGTCGAGCTCTGGGGCCAACGTCCTGACTTTC CATALSSSGANVLTF
TRBJ2-7 TRBV6-2/TRBV6-3 TRBD1 few TGTGCCAGCAGTGCGGTTGGACAGGGAGTGGAGCAGTACTTC CASSAVGQGVEQYF